Below, 8 T cell receptor beta chains from the same sample are listed, as sequenced in a study of blood T cell repertoires in COVID-19. The table came from immunoSEQ multiplex PCR; TCRdb's copy has only in-frame clones and leaves some out. Of 27,000 or so clones listed, about 83% were seen once; the top ten hold 67%. The sequenced material came from peripheral blood. These receptors were taken from a man aged 70-80 years with acute or convalescent COVID-19.

The rearrangement links TRBV18 to TRBJ2-3; TRBD2 matches at 9 bases. V was pared by 2 bases and J by 0 bases, with 6 bases of the junction left unmatched. Per the germline V gene, CDR1 is KGHSH and CDR2 is LQKENI. The CDR3 consists of 17 residues. In DNA, the CDR3 is TGTGCCAGCTCACCATCGGCTAGCGGGATTAGCACAGATACGCAGTATTTT. Translation: CASSPSASGISTDTQYF.

This chain links TRBV7-9 with TRBJ1-1; D gene uncertain. The CDR3 loop spans 11 amino acids. Trimming took 6 bases from V and 8 from J, leaving 10 bases between them. Looked up from germline, CDR1 is SEHNR and CDR2 is FQNEAQ (reference sequence). CDR3 sequence: CASSSAGEAFF. CDR3 DNA sequence: TGTGCCAGCAGTTCCGCCGGGGAAGCTTTCTTT.

The rearrangement joins TRBV11-2 to TRBJ2-1, with TRBD2 matching over 11 bases. From germline, CDR1 is SGHAT and CDR2 FQNNGV. The V and J ends lost 5 bases and 7 bases, in that order; junction bases with no gene match: 16. The CDR3 loop spans 18 amino acids. In DNA form, the CDR3 reads TGTGCCAGCAGCCAGACCCCCCGACTAGCGGGGATGGGGAATGAGCAGTTCTTC. Amino acids: CASSQTPRLAGMGNEQFF.

The V and J genes are TRBV9 and TRBJ2-3; possible D gene TRBD1, 6 bases. Germline CDR1 SGDLS, CDR2 YYNGEE. V lost 4 bases, J lost 8 bases, and 14 bases lay in between. The CDR3 runs 13 residues. The CDR3 nucleotides read TGTGCCAGCAGCTTCAGGGGTAAGGGTACGCAGTATTTT. It yields the protein CASSFRGKGTQYF.

V and J are TRBV6-2 or TRBV6-3 and TRBJ1-5; 8 nucleotides agree with TRBD1. Germline CDR1 MNHEY, CDR2 SVGEGT. The junction had 10 bases not matched to a gene; V was cut back by 2 bases and J by 10 bases. The CDR3 length is 15 residues. The CDR3 DNA reads TGTGCCAGCAGTTACGGGCCAGGGGGCTTAAGACCCCAGCATTTT. Amino acids: CASSYGPGGLRPQHF.

The V and J genes are TRBV5-5 and TRBJ2-1, with 8 bases that match TRBD1. Germline-derived CDR1 and CDR2 are SGHKS and YYEKEE (reference sequence). V lost 0 bases and J lost 3; bases outside the gene matches: 2. The CDR3 contains 15 residues. The CDR3 DNA follows: TGTGCCAGCAGCTTGGAACAGGGGGTCTACAATGAGCAGTTCTTC. It translates to CASSLEQGVYNEQFF.

The chain is built from TRBV5-1 and TRBJ1-1, with D unclear. This CDR3 comprises 13 residues. In germline, CDR1 is SGHRS, CDR2 YFSETQ. Trimming took off 4 bases at V and 10 bases at J, with 17 bases between the two ends. As DNA, the CDR3 is TGCGCCAGCAGCCCCGGCCCCGGAGCGGCAGCTTTCTTT. Translating it yields CASSPGPGAAAFF.

The rearrangement joins TRBV27 to TRBJ1-2, with D possibly being TRBD1 (5 bases). The CDR3 consists of 12 residues. V lost 7 bases and J lost 7, with 13 bases in between. CDR1 and CDR2 (germline): MNHEY, SMNVEV (reference sequence). The CDR3: CASKEAGRGYTF. The CDR3 nucleotides are TGTGCCAGCAAGGAGGCGGGGCGTGGCTACACCTTC.